This T cell receptor beta chain was sequenced during a study of T cell changes during pregnancy in multiple sclerosis. Generated by immunoSEQ multiplex PCR, the TCRdb table keeps only in-frame clones and is missing some. The sample holds fewer than 90,000 clones, roughly 93% seen once. Losses at the gene ends were 2 bases for V and 6 bases for J; bases not matched to a gene: 8. Germline assignment: CDR1 LGHNA and CDR2 YNFKEQ. The length of the CDR3 is 17 residues. The sequences come from peripheral blood, collected in the third trimester of pregnancy. The clonotype was recovered from a female donor with multiple sclerosis, enrolled in a pregnancy study. V gene TRBV4-2 combines with J gene TRBJ2-1, with 12 bases lining up with TRBD2. The CDR3 DNA is TGTGCCAGCAGCCAACCTCTAGCGGGAGGGCCGGTCAATGAGCAGTTCTTC. It translates to CASSQPLAGGPVNEQFF.